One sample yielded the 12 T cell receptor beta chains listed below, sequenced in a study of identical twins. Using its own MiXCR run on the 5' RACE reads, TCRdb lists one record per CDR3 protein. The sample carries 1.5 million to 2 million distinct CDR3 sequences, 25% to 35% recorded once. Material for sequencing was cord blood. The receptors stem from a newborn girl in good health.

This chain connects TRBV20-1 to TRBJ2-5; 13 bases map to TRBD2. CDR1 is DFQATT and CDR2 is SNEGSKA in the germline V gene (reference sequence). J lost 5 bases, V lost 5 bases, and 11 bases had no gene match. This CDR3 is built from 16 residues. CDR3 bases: TGCAGTGCTCCCGCGGGGGGACTAGCGGGGAGGGAGACCCAGTACTTC. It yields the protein CSAPAGGLAGRETQYF.

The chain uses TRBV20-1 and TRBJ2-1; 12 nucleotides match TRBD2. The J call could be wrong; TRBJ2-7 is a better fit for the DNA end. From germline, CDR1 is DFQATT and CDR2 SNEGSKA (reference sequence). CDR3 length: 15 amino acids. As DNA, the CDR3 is TGCAGTGCTAGTCCTGGACTAGCGGGAAGCAATGAGCAGTACTTC. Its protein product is CSASPGLAGSNEQYF.

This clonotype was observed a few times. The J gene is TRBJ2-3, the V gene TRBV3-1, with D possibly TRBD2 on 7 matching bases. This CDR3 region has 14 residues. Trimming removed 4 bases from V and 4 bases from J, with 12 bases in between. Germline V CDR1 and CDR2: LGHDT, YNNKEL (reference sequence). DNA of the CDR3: TGTGCCAGCAGCCCCCGGGGGGCGGCAGATACGCAGTATTTT. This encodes CASSPRGAADTQYF.

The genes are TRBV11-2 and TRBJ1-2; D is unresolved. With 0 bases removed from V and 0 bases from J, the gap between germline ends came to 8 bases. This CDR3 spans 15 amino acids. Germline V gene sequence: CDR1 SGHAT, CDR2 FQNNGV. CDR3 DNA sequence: TGTGCCAGCAGCTTAGAGGCATTCTCTAACTATGGCTACACCTTC. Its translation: CASSLEAFSNYGYTF.

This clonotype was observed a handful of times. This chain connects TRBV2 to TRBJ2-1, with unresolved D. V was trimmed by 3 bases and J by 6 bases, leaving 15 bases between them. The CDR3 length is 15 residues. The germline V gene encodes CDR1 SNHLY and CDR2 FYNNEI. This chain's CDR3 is CASSDWDHGPNEQFF. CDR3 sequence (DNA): TGTGCCAGCAGTGATTGGGATCATGGCCCCAATGAGCAGTTCTTC.

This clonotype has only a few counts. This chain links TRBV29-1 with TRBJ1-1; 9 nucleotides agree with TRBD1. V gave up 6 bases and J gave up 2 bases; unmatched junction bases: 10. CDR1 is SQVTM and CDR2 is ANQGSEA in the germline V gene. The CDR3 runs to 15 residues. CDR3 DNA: TGCAGCGTCTCGGGACAGGGATCCCAAAACACTGAAGCTTTCTTT. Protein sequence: CSVSGQGSQNTEAFF.

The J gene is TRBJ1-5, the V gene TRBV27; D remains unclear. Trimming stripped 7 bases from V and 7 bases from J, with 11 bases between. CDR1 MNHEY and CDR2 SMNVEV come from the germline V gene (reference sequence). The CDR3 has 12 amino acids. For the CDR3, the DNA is TGTGCCAGCACTCCCTTACGGCAGCCCCAGCATTTT. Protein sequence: CASTPLRQPQHF.

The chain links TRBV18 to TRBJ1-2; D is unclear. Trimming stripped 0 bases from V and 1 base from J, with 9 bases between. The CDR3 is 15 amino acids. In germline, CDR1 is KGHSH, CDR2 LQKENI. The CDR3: CASSPPLPFNYGYTF. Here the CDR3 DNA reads TGTGCCAGCTCACCACCCCTACCTTTTAACTATGGCTACACCTTC. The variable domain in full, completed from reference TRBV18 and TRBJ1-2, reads NAGVMQNPRHLVRRRGQEARLRCSPMKGHSHVYWYRQLPEEGLKFMVYLQKENIIDESGMPKERFSAEFPKEGPSILRIQQVVRGDSAAYFCASSPPLPFNYGYTFGSGTRLTVV.

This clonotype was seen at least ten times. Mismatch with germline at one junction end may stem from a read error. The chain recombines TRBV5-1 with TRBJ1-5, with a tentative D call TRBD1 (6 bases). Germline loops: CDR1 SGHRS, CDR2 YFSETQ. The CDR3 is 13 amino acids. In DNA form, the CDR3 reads TGTGCCAGCAGTTCAGGGGTCAATCAGCCCCAGCATTTT. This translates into CASSSGVNQPQHF.

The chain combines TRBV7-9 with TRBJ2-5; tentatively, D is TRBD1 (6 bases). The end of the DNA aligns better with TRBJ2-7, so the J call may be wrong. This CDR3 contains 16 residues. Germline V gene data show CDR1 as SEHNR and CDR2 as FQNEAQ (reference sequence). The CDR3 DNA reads TGTGCCAGCAGAAAAAAACGGGACACCTCGACCTACGAGCAGTACTTC. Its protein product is CASRKKRDTSTYEQYF.

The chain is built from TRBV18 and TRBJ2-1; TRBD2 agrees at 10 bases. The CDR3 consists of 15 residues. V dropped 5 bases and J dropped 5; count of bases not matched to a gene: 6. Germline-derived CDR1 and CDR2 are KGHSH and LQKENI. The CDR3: CASSTSGRDNNEQFF. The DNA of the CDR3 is TGTGCCAGCTCAACAAGCGGGAGGGACAACAATGAGCAGTTCTTC.

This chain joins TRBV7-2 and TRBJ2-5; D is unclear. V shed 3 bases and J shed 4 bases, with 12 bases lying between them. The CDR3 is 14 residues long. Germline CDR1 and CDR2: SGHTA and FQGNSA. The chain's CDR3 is CASSFGVIRETQYF. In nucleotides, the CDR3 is TGTGCCAGCAGCTTTGGGGTTATCCGAGAGACCCAGTACTTC.